Shown below are 23 T cell receptor beta chains from a single sample sequenced in a study of neoadjuvant anti-PD-1 for oral cavity cancer. Clones were read by immunoSEQ multiplex PCR, and TCRdb kept only the in-frame ones, dropping some. The sample records more than 15,000 clones, about three fifths being singletons. The sequencing used PBMCs, collected before nivolumab (anti-PD-1) treatment. All receptors derive from a person between 40 and 80 years old with oral cavity squamous cell carcinoma.

V usage is TRBV11-2 and J usage is TRBJ2-5; no firm D call. The germline V gene has CDR1 SGHAT and CDR2 FQNNGV. The CDR3 covers 15 residues. Trimming took off 4 bases at V and 4 bases at J, with 16 bases between the two ends. Here the CDR3 reads CASSSVGFRGETQYF. Here the CDR3 DNA reads TGTGCCAGCAGCTCGGTTGGGTTTAGAGGAGAGACCCAGTACTTC.

The V gene is TRBV10-1, the J gene TRBJ2-7, with a weak D call TRBD2 (6 bases). The germline V gene has CDR1 WNHNN and CDR2 SYGVQD (reference sequence). CDR3 length: 13 amino acids. V dropped 8 bases and J dropped 4 bases, with 15 bases sitting between them. The CDR3 DNA is TGCGCCAGCTCGGAGGGCTACGGGTACGAGCAGTACTTC. It translates to CASSEGYGYEQYF.

The gene calls are TRBV29-1 and TRBJ1-1, with D hard to call. Between the trimmed V and J ends, which lost 4 bases and 4 bases, there was a span of 13 bases. The CDR3 is 13 residues long. Germline V gene lookup returns CDR1 SQVTM and CDR2 ANQGSEA. CDR3 protein: CSVARTEVTEAFF. Here the CDR3 DNA reads TGCAGCGTTGCCCGGACTGAGGTCACTGAAGCTTTCTTT.

This chain links TRBV6-6 with TRBJ2-7, with no clear D. CDR1 and CDR2 (germline): MNHNY, SVGAGI (reference sequence). There are 13 residues in the CDR3. V lost 6 bases, J lost 4 bases, and 13 bases lay in between. CDR3 coding DNA: TGTGCCAGCAGAAACTCCCCCGAGTACGAGCAGTACTTC. Residues: CASRNSPEYEQYF.

The J gene is TRBJ2-7, the V gene TRBV11-2; weak D call: TRBD2 (5 bases). Trimming took 4 bases from V and 3 from J, leaving 16 bases between them. The CDR3 consists of 15 residues. Germline values: CDR1 SGHAT, CDR2 FQNNGV. The DNA for the CDR3 is TGTGCCAGCAGCTCCCCGAGGAGGACGCTCTACGAGCAGTACTTC. It yields the protein CASSSPRRTLYEQYF.

The chain uses TRBV6-1 and TRBJ1-1, with 8 bases matching TRBD1. Germline lookup yields CDR1 MNHNS and CDR2 SASEGT. The CDR3 is 14 residues long. Unmatched junction bases numbered 5, after V lost 4 bases and J lost 4 bases. CDR3 sequence: CASSVVTGGTEAFF. In DNA form, the CDR3 reads TGTGCCAGCAGTGTGGTTACAGGGGGCACTGAAGCTTTCTTT.

V is TRBV9 and J is TRBJ2-1; the D gene is possibly TRBD1 (6 bases). The germline V gene encodes CDR1 SGDLS and CDR2 YYNGEE. V was clipped by 0 bases and J by 9 bases, with 19 bases between them. The CDR3 runs to 16 residues. Here the CDR3 reads CASSVEAGAFSGEQFF. The CDR3 DNA follows: TGTGCCAGCAGCGTAGAGGCAGGGGCCTTCTCGGGTGAGCAGTTCTTC.

This chain links TRBV11-2 with TRBJ2-3, with 8 bases aligning to TRBD2. CDR1 SGHAT and CDR2 FQNNGV come from the germline V gene. The CDR3 runs 15 residues. Trimming took 4 bases from V and 2 from J; bases not matched to a gene: 5. In DNA form, the CDR3 reads TGTGCCAGCAGCTCCGCGGGAGGCGCCACAGATACGCAGTATTTT. Amino acids: CASSSAGGATDTQYF.

The chain uses TRBV6-1 and TRBJ2-7; D remains ambiguous. V was clipped by 2 bases and J by 3 bases, with 14 bases between them. Germline values: CDR1 MNHNS, CDR2 SASEGT. The CDR3 spans 15 residues. In nucleotides, the CDR3 is TGTGCCAGCAGTGAATTTCAAGGACCAGTCTACGAGCAGTACTTC. Amino acids: CASSEFQGPVYEQYF.

The chain recombines TRBV6-5 with TRBJ1-1, with no clear D. Per germline, CDR1 MNHEY and CDR2 SVGAGI. There are 15 residues in the CDR3. Trimming pared 6 bases from V and 6 bases from J, leaving 20 bases between. The CDR3 nucleotides read TGTGCCAGCAGACCTAGAGCCAAAGGGTTTGCTGAAGCTTTCTTT. Translated: CASRPRAKGFAEAFF.

The rearrangement uses TRBV15 and TRBJ1-4; 10 nucleotides line up with TRBD1. From germline, CDR1 is LNHNV and CDR2 YYDKDF (reference sequence). After removal of 6 bases from V and 3 bases from J, the junction contained 13 bases not matched to a gene. The CDR3 consists of 18 residues. The CDR3 loop reads CATSAEGTGVMANEKLFF. The CDR3 DNA reads TGTGCCACCAGTGCCGAGGGGACAGGGGTGATGGCTAATGAAAAACTGTTTTTT.

CDR3 amino acids: CASSGRTGPITDTQYF. In DNA, the CDR3 is TGTGCCAGCAGTGGGCGGACAGGGCCGATCACAGATACGCAGTATTTT. The J gene is TRBJ2-3, the V gene TRBV6-1, with 8 bases lining up with TRBD1. Germline lookup yields CDR1 MNHNS and CDR2 SASEGT. The CDR3 is made up of 16 amino acids. V lost 4 bases, J lost 2 bases, and 8 bases stayed unmatched.

This clone appeared a few times. CDR3 coding DNA: TGTGCCAGTAATCCACAGGGGCCCTATGGCTACACCTTC. It yields the protein CASNPQGPYGYTF. The gene calls are TRBV19 and TRBJ1-2; 7 positions agree with TRBD1. The V gene end was trimmed by 7 bases and the J gene end by 4 bases; junction bases not matched to a gene: 6. The CDR3 contains 13 residues. Germline V gene lookup returns CDR1 LNHDA and CDR2 SQIVND (reference sequence).

To note about this clone: The identical CDR3 is also encoded by other nucleotide sequences in the sample. This chain uses TRBV29-1 with TRBJ1-1, with 8 positions matching TRBD1. V lost 4 bases to trimming and J lost 1 base; unmatched junction nucleotides: 2. The CDR3 covers 13 residues. Looked up from germline, CDR1 is SQVTM and CDR2 is ANQGSEA. As DNA, the CDR3 is TGCAGCGTTGGGACAGGGACGAACACTGAAGCTTTCTTT. It yields the protein CSVGTGTNTEAFF.

The chain uses TRBV7-9 and TRBJ1-1; D may be TRBD1 (6 bases). The CDR3 runs to 14 residues. Germline CDR1 is SEHNR and CDR2 is FQNEAQ (reference sequence). The V gene lost 7 bases and the J gene lost 6 bases, with 18 bases spanning the gap. The CDR3 DNA is TGTGCCAGCACCGCGGACAGAGGCGTTTCTGAAGCTTTCTTT. Translating it yields CASTADRGVSEAFF.

The chain joins TRBV4-1 to TRBJ2-1; D remains unclear. Trimming shortened V by 4 bases and J by 1 base, and 11 bases separated the two germline ends. The germline V gene encodes CDR1 MGHRA and CDR2 YSYEKL. CDR3 length: 15 amino acids. The DNA for the CDR3 is TGCGCCAGCAGCCTCTCTTCGGGTTCCTACAATGAGCAGTTCTTC. It encodes CASSLSSGSYNEQFF.

The V and J genes are TRBV2 and TRBJ2-1, with D tentatively TRBD2 (7 bases). Trimming cost V 8 bases and J 5 bases, with 13 bases left between them. Germline V gene lookup returns CDR1 SNHLY and CDR2 FYNNEI. The CDR3 has 13 amino acids. The CDR3 here is CASVRGANNEQFF. Here the CDR3 DNA reads TGTGCCAGCGTCCGGGGGGCCAACAATGAGCAGTTCTTC.

V and J are TRBV7-9 and TRBJ1-1, with D possibly being TRBD1 (6 bases). CDR1 is SEHNR and CDR2 is FQNEAQ in the germline V gene (reference sequence). V was pared by 1 base and J by 8 bases, with 17 bases between. The CDR3 is 15 residues long. The CDR3 spells CASSLETSGASEAFF. CDR3 DNA: TGTGCCAGCAGCTTAGAAACCTCGGGGGCCTCAGAAGCTTTCTTT.

The V gene is TRBV5-6, the J gene TRBJ2-7; TRBD1 matches at 9 bases. The CDR3 contains 15 residues. Germline V gene lookup returns CDR1 SGHDT and CDR2 YYEEEE. Germline trimming cut 4 bases from V and 3 bases from J; bases unmatched to any gene: 8. Written as DNA, the CDR3 is TGTGCCAGCAGCGAGCGGGACAGGGAGTACTACGAGCAGTACTTC. The encoded protein is CASSERDREYYEQYF.

J is TRBJ2-5 and V is TRBV9; 8 nucleotides align to TRBD2. The germline V gene encodes CDR1 SGDLS and CDR2 YYNGEE. This CDR3 has 16 amino acids. J was trimmed by 5 bases and V by 0 bases; bases with no gene match: 9. CDR3 residues: CASSVGGSGVTETQYF. DNA for the CDR3: TGTGCCAGCAGCGTAGGCGGTAGCGGGGTTACGGAGACCCAGTACTTC.

This clone was seen only a few times. The chain employs TRBV5-1 and TRBJ1-2; D unresolved. Trimming took off 1 base at V and 5 bases at J, with 9 bases between the two ends. Germline CDR1 is SGHRS and CDR2 is YFSETQ. The CDR3 covers 13 residues. The CDR3, as DNA: TGCGCCAGCAGCTTGCAAGGCGGGTATGGCTACACCTTC. Protein sequence: CASSLQGGYGYTF.

The rearrangement uses TRBV25-1 and TRBJ1-1; D is uncertain. Germline V lookup: CDR1 MGHDK, CDR2 SYGVNS. Trimming took 7 bases from V and 6 from J, leaving 12 bases between them. The CDR3 totals 12 residues. Here the CDR3 reads CASTRGFAEAFF. The CDR3 nucleotides are TGTGCCAGCACCCGAGGGTTCGCTGAAGCTTTCTTT.

The V and J genes are TRBV5-6 and TRBJ1-1; D gene uncertain. Germline loops: CDR1 SGHDT, CDR2 YYEEEE. The CDR3 is 11 amino acids. V lost 3 bases to trimming and J lost 12 bases, with 12 bases between them. DNA of the CDR3: TGTGCCAGCAGCTCCCGGGTCCGCACTTTCTTT. Protein: CASSSRVRTFF.